Listed below are T cell receptor beta chains from one sample, sequenced in a study of blood T cell repertoires in COVID-19. Clones were sequenced by immunoSEQ multiplex PCR, and TCRdb holds only the in-frame ones, with some missing. The sample consists of around 380,000 clones, approximately 87% of them appearing once. Input material: PBMCs or T cells enriched from blood (not recorded which). Receptors originate from a man aged 25 to 40 who had recovered from COVID-19. The conserved cysteine and the conserved F or W are not part of the CDR3 here. Fields, in order: J gene, V gene, D gene, CDR3 protein. D genes are given only for firm matches.

j_call: TRBJ2-2; v_call: TRBV5-1; d_call: TRBD1; cdr3_aa: ASSSTGGAGELF
j_call: TRBJ2-5; v_call: TRBV6-5; d_call: NA; cdr3_aa: ASSYGLQETQY
j_call: TRBJ2-7; v_call: TRBV30; d_call: NA; cdr3_aa: AWSVLPGYEQY
j_call: TRBJ1-4; v_call: TRBV5-1; d_call: TRBD1; cdr3_aa: ASSLQGAANEKLF
j_call: TRBJ2-7; v_call: TRBV29-1; d_call: TRBD1; cdr3_aa: SVELTGVSTYEQY
j_call: TRBJ2-3; v_call: TRBV29-1; d_call: NA; cdr3_aa: SAGGPRTDTQY
j_call: TRBJ1-4; v_call: TRBV6-5; d_call: TRBD1; cdr3_aa: ASRTGQGVEKLF
j_call: TRBJ2-5; v_call: TRBV20-1; d_call: NA; cdr3_aa: SVGSRGTQY
j_call: TRBJ1-6; v_call: TRBV5-6; d_call: NA; cdr3_aa: ASSTPAGNSPLH
j_call: TRBJ1-4; v_call: TRBV2; d_call: NA; cdr3_aa: ASSVSRRGNEKLF
j_call: TRBJ1-1; v_call: TRBV27; d_call: TRBD1; cdr3_aa: ASSFPGGAKAF
j_call: TRBJ1-1; v_call: TRBV19; d_call: NA; cdr3_aa: ASSEEPNTEAF
j_call: TRBJ2-7; v_call: TRBV7-6; d_call: TRBD1; cdr3_aa: ASSSRQGIGSYEQY
j_call: TRBJ1-1; v_call: TRBV9; d_call: TRBD1; cdr3_aa: ASSVQGATEAF
j_call: TRBJ2-3; v_call: TRBV5-6; d_call: NA; cdr3_aa: ASSPTLFLGGGLDTQY
j_call: TRBJ1-4; v_call: TRBV19; d_call: TRBD1; cdr3_aa: ASSIGGDSEKLF
j_call: TRBJ2-7; v_call: TRBV2; d_call: NA; cdr3_aa: ASRRELYEQY
j_call: TRBJ1-1; v_call: TRBV9; d_call: NA; cdr3_aa: ASSPTGQIDTEAF
j_call: TRBJ2-2; v_call: TRBV9; d_call: NA; cdr3_aa: ASSVNRRAGELF